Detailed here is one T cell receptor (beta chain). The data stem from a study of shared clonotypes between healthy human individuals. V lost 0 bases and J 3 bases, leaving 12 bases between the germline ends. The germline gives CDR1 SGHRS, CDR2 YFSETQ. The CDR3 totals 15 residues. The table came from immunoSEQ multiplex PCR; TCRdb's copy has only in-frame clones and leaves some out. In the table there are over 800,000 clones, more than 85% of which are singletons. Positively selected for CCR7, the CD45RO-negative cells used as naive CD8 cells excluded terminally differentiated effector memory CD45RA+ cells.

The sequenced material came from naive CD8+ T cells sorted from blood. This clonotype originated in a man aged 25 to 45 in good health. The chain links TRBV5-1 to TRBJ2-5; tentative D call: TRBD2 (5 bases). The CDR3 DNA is TGCGCCAGCAGCTTGGCGGTCGGGGTAAAAGAGACCCAGTACTTC. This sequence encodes CASSLAVGVKETQYF.